This paragraph reports one T cell receptor beta chain. The target antigen is unknown. The sample belongs to a study of cytomegalovirus exposure and HLA in healthy donors. Amplification used 60 Vbeta primers and 13 Jbeta primers. The data were produced by immunoSEQ multiplex PCR, yet TCRdb's version contains in-frame clones alone and is incomplete. This table has roughly 150,000 clones, 60% to 80% appearing once. Trimming pared 7 bases from V and 1 base from J, leaving 16 bases between. Germline CDR1 MDHEN, CDR2 SYDVKM. The CDR3 is 15 amino acids. Study-wide results and limits: Exclusion applied to some V segments, including TRBV6-2 and TRBV6-3, as they were indistinguishable. HLA restriction was apparent for most CMV-associated TCR beta chains in a later analysis.

This TCR derives from a woman aged 40 to 50 in good health and CMV-seronegative. The V gene is TRBV28, the J gene TRBJ2-5; D is perhaps TRBD1 (5 bases). The sample comprised PBMCs. This chain's CDR3 is CASTPAGASQETQYF. The DNA for the CDR3 is TGTGCCAGCACTCCCGCTGGGGCATCCCAAGAGACCCAGTACTTC. The full variable domain, in which reference TRBV28 and TRBJ2-5 provide the parts outside the CDR3, is DVKVTQSSRYLVKRTGEKVFLECVQDMDHENMFWYRQDPGLGLRLIYFSYDVKMKEKGDIPEGYSVSREKKERFSLILESASTNQTSMYLCASTPAGASQETQYFGPGTRLLVL.